This T cell receptor (beta chain) is from a study of early T cells in non-severe SARS-CoV-2 infection. Germline V CDR1 and CDR2: SGHAT, FQNNGV. The CDR3 runs 15 residues. With 1 base clipped from V and 9 bases from J, the junction kept 7 bases outside the gene matches. This clonotype appeared many times. Each CDR3 protein is one row after TCRdb ran MiXCR on the 5' RACE reads. The sample shows some 30,000 distinct CDR3 sequences, about 4.6% of them seen only once. Material for sequencing was whole blood. The clonotype comes from an adult who was a healthcare worker with PCR-confirmed SARS-CoV-2 infection or an uninfected control (not recorded which). The chain combines TRBV11-2 with TRBJ2-1, with 9 bases aligning to TRBD2. In DNA, the CDR3 is TGTGCCAGCAGCTTAGGTAGCGGGAGCTCGGGTGAGCAGTTCTTC. It translates to CASSLGSGSSGEQFF.